This T cell receptor (beta chain) is from a study of CD8 T cells in ankylosing spondylitis (dated by TCRdb to the late 2010s). Study-level background: The study profiled T cell receptor beta repertoires in healthy donors and ankylosing spondylitis patients to find disease-linked TCR variants. The full study cohort was made up of roughly 25 ankylosing spondylitis patients and over 90 healthy donors. Peripheral blood was sampled, and synovial fluid was also collected from ankylosing spondylitis patients.

This clonotype was seen a handful of times. Its cognate antigen has yet to be identified. Base qualities are not at hand, and no much larger clone is one base apart. The instrument given in TCRdb is Illumina HiSeq 2500. Quantitative 5'-RACE with molecular barcodes was the method used to prepare the TCR beta libraries. The original pipeline was this. A new computational method, built on a probabilistic model of VDJ rearrangement, was used to identify disease-linked TCR variants. Starting from the raw public reads, TCRdb applied fastp trimming at Q25, assembled clones with MiXCR and retained in-frame beta chains. Each entry merges the rows of one CDR3 protein and shows their most common DNA and genes. Clone size and V and J calls follow TCRdb, not the original study. The sample data list a few hundred thousand distinct CDR3 sequences, and around 20% of these were observed just once. The biggest ten clones account for around 13% of the sample.

V and J are trimmed by 4 bases and 5 bases, and the gene matches miss 16 bases of the junction. The CDR3 holds 17 amino acids from the cysteine to the phenylalanine. The CDR3 DNA has 51 bases and is translated from base 1. Sequences SGHRS (CDR1) and YFSETQ (CDR2) are obtained from the germline V gene. What the research found in general, with its limitations: According to the report, matched synovial fluid samples from ankylosing spondylitis patients were significantly enriched for the disease-linked clones. Blood from ankylosing spondylitis patients appeared to be characterized by a TCR beta motif composed of 7 to 9 highly homologous amino acid variants. Some TCR beta motif variants had previously been reported in synovial fluid and blood of reactive arthritis patients, which suggested common disease-initiation mechanisms. The disease-linked clones showed a CD8+ phenotype and occurred at relatively low frequencies in peripheral blood.

This TCR came from a male donor with ankylosing spondylitis or in good health (not recorded which). Sequencing used blood, either unsorted or a sorted T cell fraction (not recorded which). The chain was built from TRBV5-1 and TRBJ2-7, and TRBD1 aligns with 9 junction nucleotides. The DNA sequence is given as TGCGCCAGCAGCGCTTCTCCGGGACAGGGCCTTATGGACGAGCAGTACTTC. Its product reads: CASSASPGQGLMDEQYF. The reference TRBV5-1 and TRBJ2-7 proteins fill in what lies around the CDR3, so the full variable domain reads KAGVTQTPRYLIKTRGQQVTLSCSPISGHRSVSWYQQTPGQGLQFLFEYFSETQRNKGNFPGRFSGRQFSNSRSEMNVSTLELGDSALYLCASSASPGQGLMDEQYFGPGTRLTVT.